What follows are 30 T cell receptor beta chains derived from one specimen sequenced in a study of beta chain features in type 1 diabetes. Investigators reverse transcribed all isolated RNA, so they sequenced expressed TCRB transcripts. Clones were sequenced by immunoSEQ multiplex PCR, and TCRdb holds only the in-frame ones, with some missing. The profile shows hundreds of thousands of clones, about 15% of them singletons. The sequenced sample consisted of naive CD4+ T cells from blood. These receptors were obtained from a man aged 25-45 years in good health.

The V gene is TRBV29-1, the J gene TRBJ1-1; D not certain. The germline V and J ends were trimmed by 8 bases and 1 base, with 11 bases remaining between them. Germline V CDR1 and CDR2: SQVTM, ANQGSEA. This CDR3 has 12 amino acids. Written as DNA, the CDR3 is TGCAGCACGGCGGGAACGAACACTGAAGCTTTCTTT. Its translation: CSTAGTNTEAFF.

This clone is a singleton in its sample. The chain carries TRBV27 and TRBJ2-5; TRBD1 matches 8 bases. Germline CDR1 MNHEY, CDR2 SMNVEV (reference sequence). The CDR3 loop spans 15 amino acids. J was trimmed by 0 bases and V by 6 bases; bases with no gene match: 6. CDR3 amino acids: CASSHGQGYQETQYF. The CDR3 nucleotides are TGTGCCAGCAGCCATGGACAGGGCTACCAAGAGACCCAGTACTTC.

V usage is TRBV7-9 and J usage is TRBJ2-7, with 7 bases matching TRBD2. The CDR3 has 14 residues. V shed 7 bases and J 5 bases; nucleotides not matched to a gene: 11. The germline CDR1 and CDR2 sequences are SEHNR and FQNEAQ (reference sequence). The DNA for the CDR3 is TGTGCCAGCATGAGGGCTAGCGGCCCCAACGAGCAGTACGTC. This encodes CASMRASGPNEQYV.

This clone was picked up a small number of times. The rearrangement links TRBV5-4 to TRBJ2-5, with D hard to call. Deletions cut 1 base from V and 4 bases from J, with 8 bases between. CDR3 size: 13 residues. Germline V CDR1 and CDR2: SGHNT, YYREEE (reference sequence). DNA for the CDR3: TGTGCCAGCAGCTTGAAGTCCTCAGAGACCCAGTACTTC. Amino acid sequence: CASSLKSSETQYF.

This chain uses TRBV7-2 with TRBJ2-5; D is ambiguous. The CDR3 is 15 amino acids. The germline V and J ends were trimmed by 3 bases and 1 base, with 12 bases remaining between them. The germline gives CDR1 SGHTA, CDR2 FQGNSA. The CDR3 region is CASSFQADVQETQYF. In nucleotides, the CDR3 is TGTGCCAGCAGCTTCCAGGCGGATGTCCAAGAGACCCAGTACTTC.

This clone was recorded a few times. DNA for the CDR3: TGTGCCAGCAGCCGTGAAAGGAACACTGAAGCTTTCTTT. It codes for CASSRERNTEAFF. The chain links TRBV7-3 to TRBJ1-1; D ambiguous. The CDR3 has 13 amino acids. The germline CDR1 and CDR2 sequences are SGHTA and FQGTGA. Trimming shortened V by 5 bases and J by 1 base, and 8 bases separated the two germline ends.

A few counts support this clone. The CDR3 nucleotides are TGTGCCAGCAGCATAGGAGGTGGGGCCAACGTCCTGACTTTC. Protein: CASSIGGGANVLTF. V usage is TRBV7-9 and J usage is TRBJ2-6, with TRBD2 as a possible D gene (5 bases). In germline, CDR1 is SEHNR, CDR2 FQNEAQ (reference sequence). The CDR3 is 14 amino acids. V was cut by 5 bases and J by 3 bases, with 8 bases left in between.

This clone was seen only a few times. The rearrangement joins TRBV6-1 to TRBJ2-3; weak D call: TRBD2 (5 bases). Trimming shortened V by 0 bases and J by 10 bases, and 14 bases separated the two germline ends. The CDR3 spans 14 residues. From germline, CDR1 is MNHNS and CDR2 SASEGT. CDR3 protein: CASSEATRLAPQYF. The CDR3 DNA sequence: TGTGCCAGCAGTGAAGCAACCCGGCTAGCACCGCAGTATTTT.

The V gene is TRBV7-8, the J gene TRBJ2-3, with TRBD1 as a possible D gene (6 bases). The CDR3 length is 16 residues. V shed 5 bases and J shed 4 bases, with 19 bases lying between them. Germline CDR1 SGHVS, CDR2 FQNEAQ. CDR3 sequence (DNA): TGTGCCAGCAGCCCCCTGACAGGACTTACTCCAGATACGCAGTATTTT. As protein: CASSPLTGLTPDTQYF. Full variable domain (rest looked up from reference TRBV7-8 and TRBJ2-3): GAGVSQSPRYKVAKRGQDVALRCDPISGHVSLFWYQQALGQGPEFLTYFQNEAQLDKSGLPSDRFFAERPEGSVSTLKIQRTQQEDSAVYLCASSPLTGLTPDTQYFGPGTRLTVL.

This clone was observed a handful of times. J is TRBJ2-4 and V is TRBV6-6; maybe TRBD2 (7 bases). The V and J ends lost 5 bases and 8 bases respectively, with 16 bases between them. Germline V gives CDR1 MNHNY, CDR2 SVGAGI (reference sequence). The CDR3 is made up of 14 amino acids. As DNA, the CDR3 is TGTGCCAGCAGTGGGAGGGGGTTCAACGACATTCAGTACTTC. Encoded protein: CASSGRGFNDIQYF.

As to this clone: The sample has other DNA sequences that encode this CDR3 too. This rearrangement joins TRBV30 to TRBJ2-1; 10 nucleotides agree with TRBD2. This CDR3 comprises 14 residues. The J segment lost 5 bases and the V segment lost 5 bases, leaving 6 bases of the junction unmatched. Looked up from germline, CDR1 is GTSNPN and CDR2 is SVGIG (reference sequence). The CDR3 coding sequence is TGTGCCTGGTCGCCGGGACTAGCGAACAATGAGCAGTTCTTC. Translation: CAWSPGLANNEQFF.

This clone was counted between two and nine times. The rearrangement uses TRBV7-9 and TRBJ2-7, with TRBD1 matching over 7 bases. Unmatched junction bases numbered 8, after V lost 4 bases and J lost 5 bases. Germline V gene lookup returns CDR1 SEHNR and CDR2 FQNEAQ (reference sequence). The CDR3 loop spans 14 amino acids. CDR3 sequence reads: CASSSRQGSDEQYF. The CDR3 DNA reads as TGTGCCAGCAGCTCCAGACAGGGTAGCGACGAGCAGTACTTC.

V usage is TRBV10-3 and J usage is TRBJ2-3, with 9 nucleotides matching TRBD1. Trimming cost V 8 bases and J 6 bases; bases outside gene matches: 6. This CDR3 region has 13 residues. The germline V gene encodes CDR1 ENHRY and CDR2 SYGVKD. CDR3 loop: CAIAGQGEDTQYF. The CDR3 region has the DNA TGTGCCATCGCGGGACAGGGAGAGGATACGCAGTATTTT.

The rearrangement uses TRBV19 and TRBJ2-5; 13 bases fit TRBD2. V lost 5 bases, J lost 4 bases, and 4 bases stayed unmatched. This CDR3 is 15 amino acids long. Germline CDR1 is LNHDA and CDR2 is SQIVND (reference sequence). The CDR3 bases are TGTGCCAGTAGTGCCCGGACTAGCGGGAGAGAGACCCAGTACTTC. Protein sequence: CASSARTSGRETQYF.

This clone was seen more than once but under ten times. This chain links TRBV10-1 with TRBJ2-7, with D unresolved. Looked up from germline, CDR1 is WNHNN and CDR2 is SYGVQD (reference sequence). V lost 3 bases, J lost 0 bases, and 6 bases lay in between. The CDR3 has 13 residues. Written as DNA, the CDR3 is TGCGCCAGCAGTGAATACAGCTCCTACGAGCAGTACTTC. This sequence encodes CASSEYSSYEQYF.

This clone was observed a few times. The chain is built from TRBV11-2 and TRBJ1-2; unclear D gene. CDR1 is SGHAT, CDR2 FQNNGV, per germline. The ends were cut back, 4 bases at V and 3 bases at J, with 3 bases in the middle. This CDR3 region has 11 residues. This chain's CDR3 is CASSYDYGYTF. CDR3 DNA: TGTGCCAGCAGCTACGACTATGGCTACACCTTC.

The V and J genes are TRBV7-2 and TRBJ2-4; 9 bases are shared with TRBD1. V gave up 5 bases and J gave up 3 bases; unmatched junction bases: 8. Germline V lookup: CDR1 SGHTA, CDR2 FQGNSA. This CDR3 comprises 16 residues. The CDR3 reads CASSRTGTGSKNIQYF. The CDR3 region has the DNA TGTGCCAGCAGCCGTACCGGGACAGGGAGCAAAAACATTCAGTACTTC. The full variable domain, completed using reference TRBV7-2 and TRBJ2-4, is GAGVSQSPSNKVTEKGKDVELRCDPISGHTALYWYRQSLGQGLEFLIYFQGNSAPDKSGLPSDRFSAERTGGSVSTLTIQRTQQEDSAVYLCASSRTGTGSKNIQYFGAGTRLSVL.

This clone was observed a few times. Other DNA sequences from this sample encode an identical CDR3 as well. CDR3 sequence (DNA): TGTGCCAGCAGCTCGGGACAGAACTATGGCTACACCTTC. Its protein is CASSSGQNYGYTF. This chain joins TRBV7-6 and TRBJ1-2, with 7 bases fitting TRBD1. V shed 4 bases, J shed 2 bases, and the junction held 1 base outside the gene matches. Germline V lookup: CDR1 SGHVS, CDR2 FNYEAQ. This CDR3 has 13 residues.

This sequence joins TRBV27 and TRBJ1-6; 8 positions agree with TRBD1. This CDR3 is 15 amino acids long. CDR1 and CDR2 from the germline V gene are MNHEY and SMNVEV (reference sequence). Trimming at V came to 6 bases and at J to 8 bases, leaving 9 bases not matched to a gene. CDR3 sequence (DNA): TGTGCCAGCAGGTTGGGGACAGGAGGCGATTCACCCCTCCACTTT. Its protein product is CASRLGTGGDSPLHF.

V gene TRBV12-5 combines with J gene TRBJ1-1; 7 bases match TRBD1. Germline V CDR1 and CDR2: LGHNT, FRNRAP. V lost 7 bases, J lost 1 base, and 9 bases stayed unmatched. There are 15 residues in the CDR3. CDR3 region: CASALRTGANTEAFF. DNA for the CDR3: TGTGCTAGTGCCTTAAGGACAGGCGCGAACACTGAAGCTTTCTTT.

V is TRBV7-9 and J is TRBJ2-5, with 13 bases fitting TRBD2. V gave up 5 bases and J gave up 2 bases; unmatched junction bases: 14. Germline V gene sequence: CDR1 SEHNR, CDR2 FQNEAQ (reference sequence). CDR3 size: 19 residues. In DNA, the CDR3 is TGTGCCAGCAGCCCCCGTTTAGGGACTAGCGGGGAACTTCAAGAGACCCAGTACTTC. Residues: CASSPRLGTSGELQETQYF. The entire variable domain, with the rest obtained from reference TRBV7-9 and TRBJ2-5, is as follows: DTGVSQNPRHKITKRGQNVTFRCDPISEHNRLYWYRQTLGQGPEFLTYFQNEAQLEKSRLLSDRFSAERPKGSFSTLEIQRTEQGDSAMYLCASSPRLGTSGELQETQYFGPGTRLLVL.

This clone was counted a few times. V gene TRBV11-2 combines with J gene TRBJ2-2; 9 bases match TRBD2. J gave up 6 bases and V 6 bases, and 14 bases lay outside the gene matches. Per the germline V gene, CDR1 is SGHAT and CDR2 is FQNNGV. The CDR3 has 17 amino acids. Here the CDR3 DNA reads TGTGCCAGCAGTCTCCTGGGCCCCGGGACTAGCCCCGGGGAGCTGTTTTTT. Translating gives CASSLLGPGTSPGELFF.

The chain employs TRBV7-2 and TRBJ2-5; 8 nucleotides match TRBD2. The germline V gene has CDR1 SGHTA and CDR2 FQGNSA. The V and J ends lost 3 bases and 5 bases, in that order; junction bases with no gene match: 11. This CDR3 contains 16 residues. CDR3 sequence (DNA): TGTGCCAGCAGCTTCGAGGGACTAGAGGTGTGGGAGACCCAGTACTTC. It codes for CASSFEGLEVWETQYF.

The rearrangement uses TRBV7-2 and TRBJ2-5; TRBD2 is a possible D gene (6 bases). The V and J ends lost 5 bases and 3 bases respectively, with 16 bases between them. The CDR3 loop spans 15 amino acids. Per germline, CDR1 SGHTA and CDR2 FQGNSA. The CDR3: CASSQMGLTKETQYF. CDR3 in DNA: TGTGCCAGCAGCCAAATGGGACTCACTAAAGAGACCCAGTACTTC.

This clone has just a few counts. V is TRBV4-3 and J is TRBJ2-3; D is unresolved. CDR1 is LGHNA, CDR2 YSLEER, per germline. CDR3 length: 13 residues. V was clipped by 4 bases and J by 4 bases, with 9 bases between them. CDR3 DNA sequence: TGCGCCAGCAGCCTTCTCGGCGCAGATACGCAGTATTTT. It specifies CASSLLGADTQYF.

In its sample, this clone was seen a few times. The rearrangement joins TRBV20-1 to TRBJ1-2; D remains ambiguous. CDR1 and CDR2 (germline): DFQATT, SNEGSKA (reference sequence). Trimming stripped 3 bases from V and 6 bases from J, with 2 bases between. The CDR3 sequence is 9 residues long. This CDR3 is CSASDGYTF. CDR3 DNA sequence: TGCAGTGCTAGTGATGGCTACACCTTC.

This clone was observed a few times. The rearrangement uses TRBV18 and TRBJ1-1; D is possibly TRBD1 (6 bases). The germline V gene has CDR1 KGHSH and CDR2 LQKENI. The CDR3 is 14 amino acids. Trimming removed 2 bases at V and 4 bases at J, with 11 bases between. For the CDR3, the DNA is TGTGCCAGCTCACCAATCACAGGGAGCACTGAAGCTTTCTTT. Translation gives CASSPITGSTEAFF.

V usage is TRBV7-9 and J usage is TRBJ1-1; the D gene is possibly TRBD1 (5 bases). With 5 bases removed from V and 5 bases from J, the gap between germline ends came to 9 bases. The CDR3 runs to 12 residues. CDR1 SEHNR and CDR2 FQNEAQ come from the germline V gene (reference sequence). Here the CDR3 reads CASSPRGTEAFF. CDR3 sequence (DNA): TGTGCCAGCAGCCCCCGGGGGACTGAAGCTTTCTTT.

This clone was counted only a few times. The CDR3 is CASSRDYLSTDTQYF. In DNA, the CDR3 is TGCGCCAGCAGCCGGGACTACCTTAGCACAGATACGCAGTATTTT. The chain combines TRBV4-1 with TRBJ2-3; 7 bases map to TRBD2. CDR3 size: 15 residues. V was pared by 4 bases and J by 0 bases, with 4 bases of the junction left unmatched. Germline V lookup: CDR1 MGHRA, CDR2 YSYEKL.

In its sample, this clone was seen a few times. This sequence joins TRBV5-1 and TRBJ2-1; D uncertain. This CDR3 comprises 13 residues. V was clipped by 0 bases and J by 7 bases, with 8 bases between them. The germline V gene encodes CDR1 SGHRS and CDR2 YFSETQ. CDR3 nucleotide sequence: TGCGCCAGCAGCTTGGAATCGGTGAATGAGCAGTTCTTC. As protein: CASSLESVNEQFF.